Below, 14 T cell receptor beta chains from the same sample are listed, as sequenced in a study of cytomegalovirus exposure and HLA in healthy donors. PCR amplification relied on 60 Vbeta primers (plus 13 Jbeta primers). Data came from immunoSEQ multiplex PCR; TCRdb stores just in-frame clones and leaves some out. The profile shows 110,000 to 150,000 clones, about 81% of them singletons. The sequencing input was PBMCs. These receptor sequences come from a man aged 30 to 45 in good health and CMV-seronegative.

The chain employs TRBV29-1 and TRBJ2-3; a weak D match, TRBD2 (5 bases). The CDR3 contains 15 residues. Trimming took off 3 bases at V and 1 base at J, with 14 bases between the two ends. Per germline, CDR1 SQVTM and CDR2 ANQGSEA. In DNA, the CDR3 is TGCAGCGTTGATTTTGGCCGGGGAGGCACAGATACGCAGTATTTT. This gives the protein CSVDFGRGGTDTQYF.

This sequence joins TRBV19 and TRBJ2-3; 7 bases fit TRBD1. The CDR3 runs to 16 residues. Germline V CDR1 and CDR2: LNHDA, SQIVND (reference sequence). Unmatched junction bases numbered 10, after V lost 7 bases and J lost 0 bases. The CDR3 DNA reads as TGTGCCAGTAAGGGGACAGTCAAGTCTAGCACAGATACGCAGTATTTT. Its translation: CASKGTVKSSTDTQYF.

V is TRBV5-6 and J is TRBJ2-7; TRBD2 agrees at 12 bases. CDR1 is SGHDT and CDR2 is YYEEEE in the germline V gene. This CDR3 region has 15 residues. V gave up 5 bases and J gave up 2 bases; unmatched junction bases: 5. CDR3: CASSFGLAGTYEQYF. CDR3 DNA: TGTGCCAGCAGTTTTGGACTAGCGGGAACCTACGAGCAGTACTTC.

The chain recombines TRBV11-2 with TRBJ1-6, with TRBD1 matching over 10 bases. The CDR3 is 15 amino acids. V lost 6 bases, J lost 7 bases, and 6 bases stayed unmatched. Germline V lookup: CDR1 SGHAT, CDR2 FQNNGV. CDR3 region: CASRPRTGGNSPLHF. The CDR3 DNA reads as TGTGCCAGCAGACCCCGGACAGGGGGAAATTCACCCCTCCACTTT.

The chain combines TRBV5-1 with TRBJ2-1, with TRBD2 matching 9 bases. Germline lookup yields CDR1 SGHRS and CDR2 YFSETQ. This CDR3 is 15 amino acids long. Trimming at V came to 4 bases and at J to 7 bases, leaving 9 bases not matched to a gene. The CDR3 DNA sequence: TGCGCCAGCAGCCCTGACGCGGGAGGGGGAAATGAGCAGTTCTTC. Its translation: CASSPDAGGGNEQFF.

This clone occurred once. This sequence joins TRBV27 and TRBJ1-5, with 7 positions matching TRBD1. The length of the CDR3 is 15 residues. CDR1 is MNHEY and CDR2 is SMNVEV in the germline V gene (reference sequence). V dropped 4 bases and J dropped 6; count of bases not matched to a gene: 9. CDR3 sequence reads: CASSSYRDRFQPQHF. The CDR3 region has the DNA TGTGCCAGCAGTTCCTACCGGGACAGATTTCAGCCCCAGCATTTT.

V and J are TRBV5-1 and TRBJ1-4; D gene ambiguous. The CDR3 runs to 13 residues. Trimming pared 5 bases from V and 8 bases from J, leaving 13 bases between. CDR1 is SGHRS, CDR2 YFSETQ, per germline. CDR3 DNA sequence: TGCGCCAGCAGGACGGGGAAGGAAGAAAAACTGTTTTTT. This gives the protein CASRTGKEEKLFF.

V is TRBV6-1 and J is TRBJ2-6; 8 nucleotides agree with TRBD1. Losses at the gene ends were 4 bases for V and 1 base for J; bases not matched to a gene: 0. The CDR3 contains 15 residues. Looked up from germline, CDR1 is MNHNS and CDR2 is SASEGT. The CDR3 sequence is CASSGTGSGANVLTF. As DNA, the CDR3 is TGTGCCAGCAGTGGGACAGGGTCTGGGGCCAACGTCCTGACTTTC.

As for this clone: Germline is not matched at one junction end, which may reflect a read error. The chain is built from TRBV28 and TRBJ2-6; TRBD2 agrees at 7 bases. The CDR3 extends over 16 amino acids. Per germline, CDR1 MDHEN and CDR2 SYDVKM. The CDR3 region is CASSFAGVAGANGLTF. The CDR3 DNA reads as TGTGCCAGCAGTTTCGCGGGAGTAGCCGGGGCCAACGGCCTGACTTTC.

The chain employs TRBV5-5 and TRBJ1-2; 7 bases map to TRBD1. The CDR3 extends over 14 amino acids. With 3 bases clipped from V and 4 bases from J, the junction kept 6 bases outside the gene matches. Germline assignment: CDR1 SGHKS and CDR2 YYEKEE (reference sequence). The CDR3 here is CASSSAPGGYGYTF. In DNA, the CDR3 is TGTGCCAGCAGCTCCGCCCCAGGGGGCTATGGCTACACCTTC.

The chain combines TRBV19 with TRBJ2-5, with D possibly matching TRBD1 (7 bases). V lost 4 bases, J lost 5 bases, and 14 bases lay in between. This CDR3 is 14 amino acids long. Germline-derived CDR1 and CDR2 are LNHDA and SQIVND (reference sequence). CDR3 nucleotide sequence: TGTGCCAGTAGTAAACAGGGGAGGAGTGAGACCCAGTACTTC. It codes for CASSKQGRSETQYF.

The V and J genes are TRBV30 and TRBJ1-4; a weak D match, TRBD1 (6 bases). From germline, CDR1 is GTSNPN and CDR2 SVGIG (reference sequence). Trimming pared 5 bases from V and 6 bases from J, leaving 19 bases between. The CDR3 sequence is 15 residues long. The CDR3 loop is CAWEGFGTSDEKLFF. In nucleotides, the CDR3 is TGTGCCTGGGAGGGGTTCGGGACATCGGATGAAAAACTGTTTTTT.

This rearrangement joins TRBV5-6 to TRBJ2-5; TRBD1 agrees at 12 bases. The CDR3 sequence is 16 residues long. The ends lost 1 base at V and 5 bases at J; junction bases unmatched: 6. Germline assignment: CDR1 SGHDT and CDR2 YYEEEE. The CDR3 loop is CASSLIGTGGRETQYF. The DNA of the CDR3 is TGTGCCAGCAGCTTGATCGGGACAGGGGGCCGGGAGACCCAGTACTTC.

This clone was seen more than once but under ten times. The chain carries TRBV6-5 and TRBJ1-5; 10 positions agree with TRBD1. Unmatched junction bases numbered 3, after V lost 6 bases and J lost 1 base. The CDR3 runs 15 residues. The germline CDR1 and CDR2 sequences are MNHEY and SVGAGI. CDR3 coding DNA: TGTGCCAGCAGCCCGGACAGGGGGAGCAATCAGCCCCAGCATTTT. Protein: CASSPDRGSNQPQHF.